This TCR beta chain was identified in a study of molecular identifiers for immune sequencing clone quantification. This clonotype was detected a few times. With a much larger clone just one base away, this may be a read error. Trimming removed 4 bases from V and 5 bases from J, with 12 bases in between. CDR1 is DFQATT and CDR2 is SNEGSKA in the germline V gene (reference sequence). This CDR3 is built from 12 residues. TCRdb reprocessed the PCR reads via MiXCR and lists one record per CDR3 protein. The sample lists 600,000 to 650,000 distinct CDR3 sequences; roughly 21% were seen once. The sequencing input was naive CD8+ T cells from blood, with Jurkat cell RNA spiked in. Specified subset: FACS-sorted CD8+CD4-CCR7+CD45RA+ naive T cells. This chain joins TRBV20-1 and TRBJ2-7, with D uncertain. The TCR comes from a human donor in good health. Some libraries in this study had Jurkat cell RNA spiked in. CDR3 loop: CSATTYAHEQYF. Here the CDR3 DNA reads TGCAGTGCTACCACGTACGCCCACGAGCAGTACTTC.